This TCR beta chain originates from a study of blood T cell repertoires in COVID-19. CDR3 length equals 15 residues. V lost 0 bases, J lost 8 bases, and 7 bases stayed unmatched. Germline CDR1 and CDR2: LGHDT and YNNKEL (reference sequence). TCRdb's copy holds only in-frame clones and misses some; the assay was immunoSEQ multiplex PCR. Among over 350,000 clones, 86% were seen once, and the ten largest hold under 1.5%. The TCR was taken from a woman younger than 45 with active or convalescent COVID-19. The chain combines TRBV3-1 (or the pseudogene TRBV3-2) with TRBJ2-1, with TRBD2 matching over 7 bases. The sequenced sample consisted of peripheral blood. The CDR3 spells CASSQEGLPSDEQFF. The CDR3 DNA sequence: TGTGCCAGCAGCCAAGAGGGACTACCCTCGGATGAGCAGTTCTTC.